This T cell receptor beta chain was recovered during a study of blood T cell repertoires in COVID-19. In the study overall: The United States, Italy and Spain provided the acute and convalescent COVID-19 samples. In each case, the material was cDNA or gDNA derived from T cells, B-cell-depleted T cells, or PBMCs.

This table comes from immunoSEQ multiplex PCR, and its TCRdb copy is limited to in-frame clones, with some not included. The sample gives 100,000 to 150,000 clones, approximately 84% of which show up once; roughly 17% is in the top ten. V gave up 9 bases and J gave up 3 bases; unmatched junction bases: 10. Germline values: CDR1 LGHNT, CDR2 FRNRAP. CDR3 size: 15 residues. Input material: peripheral blood. V usage is TRBV12-5 and J usage is TRBJ2-3, with TRBD1 matching over 9 bases. This receptor was obtained from a woman of 80 years or more with acute or convalescent COVID-19. The CDR3 nucleotides read TGTGCTAGCTCATTCGGGACAGGGCGTACAGATACGCAGTATTTT. It yields the protein CASSFGTGRTDTQYF.